This T cell receptor (beta chain) was sequenced in a study of regulatory T cells in long-lasting Graves disease. The CDR3 extends over 11 amino acids. The ends were cut back, 6 bases at V and 4 bases at J, with 10 bases in the middle. Looked up from germline, CDR1 is SQVTM and CDR2 is ANQGSEA. This sample's time point: newly diagnosed GD, antithyroid drugs for less than 3 months. From RNA extracted from PBMCs, the TCR library was made. The sample holds a few counts of this clonotype. Library construction for TCR beta used iRepertoire HTBI primers and Arm-PCR of CDR3 regions. Each CDR3 protein gets one entry after TCRdb re-called the multiplex PCR reads with MiXCR. The sample carries around 460,000 distinct CDR3 sequences, about 15% recorded once. The same data also went into a second study, on T cells in Graves' hyperthyroidism and ophthalmopathy.

This sequence originates from a woman between 50 and 59 years old with Graves disease. Specimen: peripheral blood mononuclear cells (PBMCs), collected at new diagnosis, from a patient treated with antithyroid drugs. The J gene is TRBJ2-7, the V gene TRBV29-1; D is unresolved. CDR3 in amino acids: CSVLAGYEQYF. CDR3 DNA: TGCAGCGTCCTTGCAGGTTACGAGCAGTACTTC.